This passage covers 5 T cell receptor beta chains from one sample sequenced in a study of cytomegalovirus exposure and HLA in healthy donors. Method: immunoSEQ multiplex PCR; TCRdb's copy keeps in-frame clones and lacks some. This table holds 150,000 to 200,000 clones, less than 85% found once. Sequencing used PBMCs. These receptors were obtained from a young man in good health and CMV-seropositive.

The table lists this clone with a count of one. The J gene is TRBJ1-4, the V gene TRBV6-5, with TRBD1 identical over 7 bases. The CDR3 sequence is 14 residues long. V dropped 5 bases and J dropped 4; count of bases not matched to a gene: 4. The germline V gene encodes CDR1 MNHEY and CDR2 SVGAGI. Here the CDR3 reads CASSLQGGNEKLFF. The DNA of the CDR3 is TGTGCCAGCAGTCTGCAGGGGGGTAATGAAAAACTGTTTTTT.

This clone was picked up one time. The chain employs TRBV28 and TRBJ2-5; maybe TRBD1 (6 bases). The CDR3 spans 12 residues. The germline gives CDR1 MDHEN, CDR2 SYDVKM. V was cut by 4 bases and J by 10 bases, with 13 bases left in between. The CDR3 coding sequence is TGTGCCAGCAGTTACCAAACAGGGATCCAGTACTTC. Translation gives CASSYQTGIQYF.

V gene TRBV4-1 combines with J gene TRBJ1-2, with 9 bases matching TRBD1. Germline CDR1 and CDR2: MGHRA and YSYEKL. V lost 1 base and J lost 6; bases outside the gene matches: 6. The CDR3 has 15 residues. CDR3 loop: CASSQVLGQGHGYTF. The CDR3 region has the DNA TGCGCCAGCAGCCAAGTTCTGGGACAGGGCCATGGCTACACCTTC.

The CDR3 loop is CASSFEGQGLSYEQYF. The CDR3 nucleotides read TGTGCCAGCAGCTTTGAGGGACAGGGATTATCCTACGAGCAGTACTTC. The chain combines TRBV11-2 with TRBJ2-7, with 9 bases that match TRBD1. CDR1 is SGHAT and CDR2 is FQNNGV in the germline V gene. CDR3 length equals 16 residues. V lost 3 bases, J lost 1 base, and 7 bases stayed unmatched. The full variable domain, in which reference TRBV11-2 and TRBJ2-7 provide the parts outside the CDR3, is EAGVAQSPRYKIIEKRQSVAFWCNPISGHATLYWYQQILGQGPKLLIQFQNNGVVDDSQLPKDRFSAERLKGVDSTLKIQPAKLEDSAVYLCASSFEGQGLSYEQYFGPGTRLTVT.

The chain joins TRBV2 to TRBJ2-6, with 9 positions matching TRBD1. Per the germline V gene, CDR1 is SNHLY and CDR2 is FYNNEI. V lost 7 bases, J lost 0 bases, and 10 bases stayed unmatched. This CDR3 region has 18 residues. As DNA, the CDR3 is TGTGCCAGCAAAGGAGGACAGGGGCAGTACTCTGGGGCCAACGTCCTGACTTTC. Encoded protein: CASKGGQGQYSGANVLTF.